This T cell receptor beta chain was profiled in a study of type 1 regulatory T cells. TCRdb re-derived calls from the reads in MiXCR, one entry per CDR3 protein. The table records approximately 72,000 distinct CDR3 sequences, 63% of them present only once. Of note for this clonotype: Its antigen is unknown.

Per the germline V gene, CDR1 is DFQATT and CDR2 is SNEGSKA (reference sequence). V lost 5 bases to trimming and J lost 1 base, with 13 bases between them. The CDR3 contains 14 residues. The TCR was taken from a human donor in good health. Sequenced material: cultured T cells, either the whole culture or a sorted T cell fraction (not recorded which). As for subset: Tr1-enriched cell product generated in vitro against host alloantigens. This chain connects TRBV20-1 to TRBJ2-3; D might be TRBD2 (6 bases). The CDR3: CSALRDSGTDTQYF. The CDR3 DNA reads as TGCAGTGCTCTGCGGGATAGCGGCACAGATACGCAGTATTTT.